Presented here are 10 T cell receptor beta chains from one specimen sequenced in a study of T-cell memory formation after mild COVID-19. Each CDR3 protein is one row after TCRdb ran MiXCR on the 5' RACE reads. This table holds about 140,000 distinct CDR3 sequences, approximately 14% found once. Sequences were obtained from PBMCs or a T cell subset sorted from them (not recorded which). Source of these receptors: an adult woman who had mild COVID-19 (a few samples of this study predate the infection). Cell type and time point are not known.

This clonotype was detected only a few times. The V call is TRBV2, the J call TRBJ1-5, with D possibly TRBD1 on 6 matching bases. The CDR3 is 15 amino acids. Looked up from germline, CDR1 is SNHLY and CDR2 is FYNNEI. Trimming took 6 bases from V and 16 from J, leaving 28 bases between them. DNA for the CDR3: TGTGCCAGCAGCCCATTCCGGGACAACAATCAGCCCCTCCATTTT. It yields the protein CASSPFRDNNQPLHF.

This clonotype was counted between two and nine times. The chain couples TRBV19 to TRBJ1-1; tentative D call: TRBD1 (6 bases). The CDR3 runs to 14 residues. Per the germline V gene, CDR1 is LNHDA and CDR2 is SQIVND (reference sequence). V lost 3 bases, J lost 4 bases, and 12 bases lay in between. CDR3 DNA: TGTGCCAGTAGTATGTACAGGGAGATCACTGAAGCTTTCTTT. This translates into CASSMYREITEAFF.

The chain joins TRBV5-1 to TRBJ2-5, with TRBD1 identical over 7 bases. Per germline, CDR1 SGHRS and CDR2 YFSETQ. CDR3 length equals 14 residues. V dropped 1 base and J dropped 2; count of bases not matched to a gene: 2. The CDR3 sequence: CASSLRQGQETQYF. CDR3 nucleotides: TGCGCCAGCAGCTTGCGACAGGGACAAGAGACCCAGTACTTC.

This clonotype was detected a few times. The J gene is TRBJ2-1, the V gene TRBV5-6; 13 positions agree with TRBD2. The CDR3 length is 15 residues. With 6 bases clipped from V and 4 bases from J, the junction kept 4 bases outside the gene matches. Germline assignment: CDR1 SGHDT and CDR2 YYEEEE. DNA of the CDR3: TGTGCCAGCATCATACTAGCGGGAGGGTACAATGAGCAGTTCTTC. Translation gives CASIILAGGYNEQFF.

The chain carries TRBV5-1 and TRBJ2-5; 8 nucleotides agree with TRBD1. Germline V lookup: CDR1 SGHRS, CDR2 YFSETQ. This CDR3 comprises 16 residues. Unmatched junction bases numbered 13, after V lost 4 bases and J lost 5 bases. The CDR3 reads CASSHGQGAAQETQYF. In DNA, the CDR3 is TGCGCCAGCAGCCACGGACAGGGCGCAGCACAGGAGACCCAGTACTTC.

The V gene is TRBV20-1, the J gene TRBJ2-7; D ambiguous. The CDR3 has 12 amino acids. Trimming took off 5 bases at V and 7 bases at J, with 15 bases between the two ends. Germline CDR1 is DFQATT and CDR2 is SNEGSKA (reference sequence). This chain's CDR3 is CSAFEGVGEQYF. CDR3 sequence (DNA): TGCAGTGCTTTTGAAGGTGTGGGGGAGCAGTACTTC.

The table lists this clonotype with a few counts. V gene TRBV25-1 combines with J gene TRBJ2-1; 7 bases map to TRBD2. CDR1 is MGHDK and CDR2 is SYGVNS in the germline V gene. CDR3 size: 19 residues. The V segment lost 2 bases and the J segment 6 bases; nucleotides outside the gene matches: 19. DNA for the CDR3: TGTGCCAGCAGTGAACCCAAAGGGAGGGGAGGGCCTACAGTCAATGAGCAGTTCTTC. It encodes CASSEPKGRGGPTVNEQFF.

The chain combines TRBV27 with TRBJ2-7; TRBD1 matches at 8 bases. CDR3 length equals 13 residues. Germline loops: CDR1 MNHEY, CDR2 SMNVEV (reference sequence). V lost 9 bases and J lost 3; bases outside the gene matches: 7. The CDR3 sequence is CARLGQGYYEQYF. CDR3 nucleotide sequence: TGTGCCAGGCTCGGACAGGGTTACTACGAGCAGTACTTC.

With respect to this clonotype: Its ends do not fully match the called genes, so a read error is possible. The chain is built from TRBV27 and TRBJ1-2, with D tentatively TRBD1 (5 bases). Germline V gene lookup returns CDR1 MNHEY and CDR2 SMNVEV (reference sequence). This CDR3 region has 14 residues. The CDR3 nucleotides are TGTGCCAGCAGTGGAACCAGGGAATCTGATGGCTACACATTC. Translated: CASSGTRESDGYTF.

The genes are TRBV7-9 and TRBJ2-5; 9 bases agree with TRBD1. CDR1 is SEHNR and CDR2 is FQNEAQ in the germline V gene (reference sequence). This CDR3 has 15 amino acids. V was clipped by 4 bases and J by 5 bases; unmatched bases: 8. The CDR3 region has the DNA TGTGCCAGCAGCTCCCTCGGACAGGGGAGGGAGACCCAGTACTTC. It translates to CASSSLGQGRETQYF.